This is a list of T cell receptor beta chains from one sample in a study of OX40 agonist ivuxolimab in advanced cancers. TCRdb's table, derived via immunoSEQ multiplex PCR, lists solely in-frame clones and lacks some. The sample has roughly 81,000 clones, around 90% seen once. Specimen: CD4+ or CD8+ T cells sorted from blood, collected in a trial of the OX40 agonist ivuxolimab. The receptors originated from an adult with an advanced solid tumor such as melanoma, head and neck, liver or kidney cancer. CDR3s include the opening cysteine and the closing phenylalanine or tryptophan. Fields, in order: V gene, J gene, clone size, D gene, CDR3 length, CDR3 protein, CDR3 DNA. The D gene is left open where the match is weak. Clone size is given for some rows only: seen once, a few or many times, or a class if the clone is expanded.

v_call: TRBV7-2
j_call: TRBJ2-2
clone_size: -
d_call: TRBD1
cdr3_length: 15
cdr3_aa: CASSWGQAGTGELFF
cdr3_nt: TGTGCCAGCAGCTGGGGACAGGCGGGCACCGGGGAGCTGTTTTTT

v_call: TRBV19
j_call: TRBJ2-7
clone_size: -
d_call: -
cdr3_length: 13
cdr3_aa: CASSITASPEQYF
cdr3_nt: TGTGCCAGTAGTATCACAGCAAGCCCCGAGCAGTACTTC

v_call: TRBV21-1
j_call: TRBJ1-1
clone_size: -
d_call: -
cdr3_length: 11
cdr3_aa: CASIVLGRAFF
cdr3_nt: TGTGCCAGCATCGTACTTGGGCGGGCTTTCTTT

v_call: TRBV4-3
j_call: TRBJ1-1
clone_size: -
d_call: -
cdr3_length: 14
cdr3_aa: CASSQNPMNTEAFF
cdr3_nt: TGCGCCAGCAGCCAAAATCCGATGAACACTGAAGCTTTCTTT

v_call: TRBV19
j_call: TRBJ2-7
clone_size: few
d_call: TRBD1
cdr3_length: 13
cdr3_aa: CASSRTGLYEQYF
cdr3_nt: TGTGCCAGTAGTCGGACAGGTCTCTACGAGCAGTACTTC

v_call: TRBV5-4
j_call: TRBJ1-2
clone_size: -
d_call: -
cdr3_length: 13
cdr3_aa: CASSLGHNYGYTF
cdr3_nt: TGTGCCAGCAGCTTGGGGCACAACTATGGCTACACCTTC

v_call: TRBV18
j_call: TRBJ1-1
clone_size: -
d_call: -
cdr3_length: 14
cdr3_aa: CASSSGTVNTEAFF
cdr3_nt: TGTGCCAGCTCATCCGGGACCGTGAACACTGAAGCTTTCTTT

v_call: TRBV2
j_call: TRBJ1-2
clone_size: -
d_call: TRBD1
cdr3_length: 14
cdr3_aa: CASSGQGARYGYTF
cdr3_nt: TGTGCCAGCAGTGGACAGGGGGCGCGTTATGGCTACACCTTC

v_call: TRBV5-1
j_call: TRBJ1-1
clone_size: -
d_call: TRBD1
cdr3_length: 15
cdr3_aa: CASSLGGTENTEAFF
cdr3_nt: TGCGCCAGCAGCTTGGGGGGGACAGAGAACACTGAAGCTTTCTTT

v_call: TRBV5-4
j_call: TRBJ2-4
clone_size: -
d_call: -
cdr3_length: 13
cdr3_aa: CASSEGGFDIQYF
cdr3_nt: TGTGCCAGCAGCGAGGGGGGATTTGACATTCAGTACTTC

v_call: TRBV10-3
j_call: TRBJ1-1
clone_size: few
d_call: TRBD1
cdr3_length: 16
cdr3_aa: CAISEPNRDRSTEAFF
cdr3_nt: TGTGCCATCAGTGAGCCGAACCGGGACAGGAGTACTGAAGCTTTCTTT

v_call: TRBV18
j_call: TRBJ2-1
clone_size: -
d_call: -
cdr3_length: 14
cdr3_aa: CASSPSAGYNEQFF
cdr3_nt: TGTGCCAGCTCACCCTCCGCCGGTTACAATGAGCAGTTCTTC

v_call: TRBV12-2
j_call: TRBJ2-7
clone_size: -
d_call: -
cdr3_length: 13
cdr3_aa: CASRLGGGYEQYF
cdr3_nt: TGTGCAAGTCGCTTAGGAGGGGGCTACGAGCAGTACTTC

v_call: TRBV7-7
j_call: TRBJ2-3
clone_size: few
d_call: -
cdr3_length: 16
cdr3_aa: CASSLGGGAGTDTQYF
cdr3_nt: TGTGCCAGCAGCTTAGGTGGGGGGGCTGGTACAGATACGCAGTATTTT

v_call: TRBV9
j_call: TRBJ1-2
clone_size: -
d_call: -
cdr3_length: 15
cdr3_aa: CASSLTGPFGSGYTF
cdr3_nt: TGTGCCAGCAGCCTTACGGGCCCGTTCGGAAGCGGCTACACCTTC

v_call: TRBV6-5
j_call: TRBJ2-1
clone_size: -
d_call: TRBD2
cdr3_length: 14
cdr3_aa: CASSFRTSGGQQFF
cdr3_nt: TGTGCCAGCAGTTTTCGGACTAGCGGGGGACAGCAGTTCTTC

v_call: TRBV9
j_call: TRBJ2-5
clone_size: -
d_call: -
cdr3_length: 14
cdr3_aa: CASSARGFGETQYF
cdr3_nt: TGTGCCAGCAGCGCTAGAGGGTTCGGAGAGACCCAGTACTTC

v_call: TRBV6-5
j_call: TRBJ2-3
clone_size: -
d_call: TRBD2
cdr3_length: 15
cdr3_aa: CASSRAGISTDTQYF
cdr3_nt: TGTGCCAGCAGCAGAGCGGGGATTAGCACAGATACGCAGTATTTT

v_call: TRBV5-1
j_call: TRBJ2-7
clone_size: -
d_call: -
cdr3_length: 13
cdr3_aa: CASSLGPSEEQYF
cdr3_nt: TGCGCCAGCAGCTTGGGCCCCTCAGAAGAGCAGTACTTC

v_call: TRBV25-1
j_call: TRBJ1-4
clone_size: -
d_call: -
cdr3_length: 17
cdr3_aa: CASSEWGNSGTNEKLFF
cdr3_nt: TGTGCCAGCAGTGAATGGGGCAACTCCGGGACTAATGAAAAACTGTTTTTT

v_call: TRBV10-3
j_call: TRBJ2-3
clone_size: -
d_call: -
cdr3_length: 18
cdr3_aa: CAISESPGRRASTDTQYF
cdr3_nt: TGTGCCATCAGTGAGTCGCCTGGACGGCGGGCAAGCACAGATACGCAGTATTTT

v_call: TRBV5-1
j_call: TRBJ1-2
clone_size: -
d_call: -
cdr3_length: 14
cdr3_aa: CASSLESPNYGYTF
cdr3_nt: TGCGCCAGCAGCTTGGAAAGTCCTAACTATGGCTACACCTTC

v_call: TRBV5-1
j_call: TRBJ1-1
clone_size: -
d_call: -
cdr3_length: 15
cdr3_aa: CASSLSGTSNTEAFF
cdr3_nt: TGCGCCAGCAGCTTATCCGGGACCTCTAACACTGAAGCTTTCTTT

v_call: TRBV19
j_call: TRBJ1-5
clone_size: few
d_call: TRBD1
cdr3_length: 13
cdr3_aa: CASTDREGQPQHF
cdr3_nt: TGTGCCAGCACGGACAGGGAGGGTCAGCCCCAGCATTTT

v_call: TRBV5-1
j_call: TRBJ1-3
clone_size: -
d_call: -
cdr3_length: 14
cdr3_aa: CASSLGGLGNTIYF
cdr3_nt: TGCGCCAGCAGCTTGGGAGGGCTCGGAAACACCATATATTTT

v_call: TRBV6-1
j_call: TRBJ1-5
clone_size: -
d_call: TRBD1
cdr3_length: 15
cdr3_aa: CASSSGTDWIQPQHF
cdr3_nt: TGTGCCAGCAGCTCGGGGACAGATTGGATCCAGCCCCAGCATTTT

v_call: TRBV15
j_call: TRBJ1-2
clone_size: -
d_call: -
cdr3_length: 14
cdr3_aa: CATSRDHREYGYTF
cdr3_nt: TGTGCCACCAGCAGAGACCACAGGGAGTATGGCTACACCTTC

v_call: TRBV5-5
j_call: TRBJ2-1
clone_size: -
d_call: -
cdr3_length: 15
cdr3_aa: CASSPFVGAYNEQFF
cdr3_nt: TGTGCCAGCAGCCCCTTTGTAGGGGCCTACAATGAGCAGTTCTTC

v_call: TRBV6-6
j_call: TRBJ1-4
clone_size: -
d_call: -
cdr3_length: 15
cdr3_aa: CASSYSRGDGEKLFF
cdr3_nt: TGTGCCAGCAGTTACTCGAGAGGGGATGGTGAAAAACTGTTTTTT

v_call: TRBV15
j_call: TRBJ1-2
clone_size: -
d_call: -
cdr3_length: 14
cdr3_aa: CATSRGGGLAGYTF
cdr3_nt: TGTGCCACCAGCAGAGGAGGGGGATTGGCTGGCTACACCTTC

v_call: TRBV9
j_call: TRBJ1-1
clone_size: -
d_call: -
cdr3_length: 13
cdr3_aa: CASSLNLNTEAFF
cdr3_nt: TGTGCCAGCAGCCTTAACTTGAACACTGAAGCTTTCTTT

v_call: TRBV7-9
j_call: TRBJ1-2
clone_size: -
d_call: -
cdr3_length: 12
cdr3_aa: CASSLNSGSYTF
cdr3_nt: TGTGCCAGCAGCTTAAATTCGGGGAGCTACACCTTC

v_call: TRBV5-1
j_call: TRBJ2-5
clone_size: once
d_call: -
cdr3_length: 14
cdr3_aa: CASSRDPRTEGQYF
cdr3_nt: TGCGCCAGCAGCCGGGACCCAAGGACAGAAGGACAGTACTTC

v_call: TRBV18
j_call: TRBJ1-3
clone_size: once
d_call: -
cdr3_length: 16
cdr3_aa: CASSPPGGPSGNTIYF
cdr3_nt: TGTGCCAGCTCACCACCGGGGGGGCCCTCTGGAAACACCATATATTTT

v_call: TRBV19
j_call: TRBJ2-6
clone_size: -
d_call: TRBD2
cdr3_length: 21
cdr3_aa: CATYPGRGAQAFRGGANVLTF
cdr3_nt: TGTGCCACCTACCCAGGGCGGGGGGCACAGGCCTTCCGTGGTGGGGCCAACGTCCTGACTTTC

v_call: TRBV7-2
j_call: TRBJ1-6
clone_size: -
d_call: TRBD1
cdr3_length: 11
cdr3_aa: CASSPGQGFEF
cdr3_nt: TGTGCCAGCAGCCCGGGACAGGGTTTCGAATTT

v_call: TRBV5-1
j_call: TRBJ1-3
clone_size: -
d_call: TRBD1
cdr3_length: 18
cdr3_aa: CASSTGQGQFSTGNTIYF
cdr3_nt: TGCGCCAGCAGCACCGGACAGGGACAGTTTTCGACTGGAAACACCATATATTTT